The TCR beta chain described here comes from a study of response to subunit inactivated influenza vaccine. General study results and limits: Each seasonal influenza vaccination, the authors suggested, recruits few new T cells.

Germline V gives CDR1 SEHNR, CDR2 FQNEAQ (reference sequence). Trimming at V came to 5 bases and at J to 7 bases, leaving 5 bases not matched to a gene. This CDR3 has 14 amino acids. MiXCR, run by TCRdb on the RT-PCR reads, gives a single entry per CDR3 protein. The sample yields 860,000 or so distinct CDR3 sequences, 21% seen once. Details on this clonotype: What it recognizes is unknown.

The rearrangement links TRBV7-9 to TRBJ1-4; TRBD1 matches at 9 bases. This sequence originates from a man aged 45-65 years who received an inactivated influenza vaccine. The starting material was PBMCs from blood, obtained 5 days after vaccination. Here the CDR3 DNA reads TGTGCCAGCAGCACGACAGGGGGGGTTGAAAAACTGTTTTTT. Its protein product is CASSTTGGVEKLFF.